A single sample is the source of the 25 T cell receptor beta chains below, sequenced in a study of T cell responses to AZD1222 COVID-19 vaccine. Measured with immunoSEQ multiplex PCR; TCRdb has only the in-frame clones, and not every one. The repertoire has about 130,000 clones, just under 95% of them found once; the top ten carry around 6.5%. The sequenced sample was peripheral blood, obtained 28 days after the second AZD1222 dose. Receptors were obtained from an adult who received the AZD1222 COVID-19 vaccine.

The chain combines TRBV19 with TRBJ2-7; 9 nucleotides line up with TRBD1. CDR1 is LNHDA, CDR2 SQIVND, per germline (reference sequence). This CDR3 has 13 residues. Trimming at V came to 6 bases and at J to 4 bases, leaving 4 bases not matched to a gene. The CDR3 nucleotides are TGTGCCAGTAGCCGGGACAGGGAATACGAGCAGTACTTC. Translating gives CASSRDREYEQYF.

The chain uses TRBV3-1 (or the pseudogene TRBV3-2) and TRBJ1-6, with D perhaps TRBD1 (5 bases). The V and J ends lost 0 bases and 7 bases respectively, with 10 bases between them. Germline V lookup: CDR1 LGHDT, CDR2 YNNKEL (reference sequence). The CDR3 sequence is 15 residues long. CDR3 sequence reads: CASSQEAGRNSPLHF. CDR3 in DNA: TGTGCCAGCAGCCAAGAGGCAGGGAGAAATTCACCCCTCCACTTT.

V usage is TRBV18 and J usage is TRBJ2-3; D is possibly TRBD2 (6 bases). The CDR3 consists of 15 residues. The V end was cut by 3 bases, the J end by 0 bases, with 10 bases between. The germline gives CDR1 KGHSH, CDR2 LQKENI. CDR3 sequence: CASSPDYQSTDTQYF. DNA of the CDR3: TGTGCCAGCTCACCGGACTACCAAAGCACAGATACGCAGTATTTT.

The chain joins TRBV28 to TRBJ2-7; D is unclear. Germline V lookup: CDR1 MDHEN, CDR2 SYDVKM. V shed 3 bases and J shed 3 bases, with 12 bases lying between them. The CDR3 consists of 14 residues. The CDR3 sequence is CASSLWRKYYEQYF. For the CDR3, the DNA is TGTGCCAGCAGTTTGTGGAGAAAATACTACGAGCAGTACTTC.

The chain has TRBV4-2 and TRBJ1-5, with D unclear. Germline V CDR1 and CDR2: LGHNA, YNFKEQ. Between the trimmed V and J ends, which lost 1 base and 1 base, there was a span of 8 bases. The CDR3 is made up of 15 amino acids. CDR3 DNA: TGTGCCAGCAGCCAAGCGGGGTTAAGCAATCAGCCCCAGCATTTT. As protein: CASSQAGLSNQPQHF.

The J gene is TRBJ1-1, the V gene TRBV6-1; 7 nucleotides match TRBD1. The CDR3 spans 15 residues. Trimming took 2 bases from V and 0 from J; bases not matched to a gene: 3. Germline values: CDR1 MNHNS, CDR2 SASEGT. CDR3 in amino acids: CASSEQGQMNTEAFF. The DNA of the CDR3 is TGTGCCAGCAGTGAACAGGGACAGATGAACACTGAAGCTTTCTTT.

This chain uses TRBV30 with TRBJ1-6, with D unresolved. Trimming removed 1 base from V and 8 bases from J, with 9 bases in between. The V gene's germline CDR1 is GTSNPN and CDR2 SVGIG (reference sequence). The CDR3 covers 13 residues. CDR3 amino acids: CAWSAWGDSPLHF. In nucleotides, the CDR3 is TGTGCCTGGAGTGCATGGGGTGATTCACCCCTCCACTTT.

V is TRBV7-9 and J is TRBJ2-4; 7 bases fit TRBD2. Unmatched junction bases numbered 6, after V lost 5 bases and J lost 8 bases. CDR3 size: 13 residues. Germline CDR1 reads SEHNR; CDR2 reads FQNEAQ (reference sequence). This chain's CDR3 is CASSHRRGDIQYF. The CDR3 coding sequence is TGTGCCAGCAGCCACAGACGGGGGGACATTCAGTACTTC.

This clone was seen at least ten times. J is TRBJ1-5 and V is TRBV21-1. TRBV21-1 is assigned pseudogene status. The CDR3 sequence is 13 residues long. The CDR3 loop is CASSKGGNQPQHF. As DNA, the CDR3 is TGTGCCAGCAGCAAAGGGGGCAATCAGCCCCAGCATTTT.

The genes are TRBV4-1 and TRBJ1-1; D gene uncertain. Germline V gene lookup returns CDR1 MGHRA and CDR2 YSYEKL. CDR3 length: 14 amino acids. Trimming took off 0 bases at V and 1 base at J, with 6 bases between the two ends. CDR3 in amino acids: CASSQDPGNTEAFF. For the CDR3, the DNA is TGCGCCAGCAGCCAAGATCCGGGGAACACTGAAGCTTTCTTT.

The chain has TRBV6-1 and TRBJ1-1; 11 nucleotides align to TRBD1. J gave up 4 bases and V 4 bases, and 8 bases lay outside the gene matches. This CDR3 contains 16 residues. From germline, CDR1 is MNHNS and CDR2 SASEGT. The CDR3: CASSAPPGTGGTEAFF. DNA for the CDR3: TGTGCCAGCAGTGCACCCCCGGGGACAGGGGGCACTGAAGCTTTCTTT.

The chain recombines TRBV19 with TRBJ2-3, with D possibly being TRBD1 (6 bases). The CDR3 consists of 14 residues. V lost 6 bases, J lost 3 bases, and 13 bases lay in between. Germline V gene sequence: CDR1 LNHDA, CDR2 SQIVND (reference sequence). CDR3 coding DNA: TGTGCCAGTAGCATGGGGGCAGGGACAGATACGCAGTATTTT. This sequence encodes CASSMGAGTDTQYF.

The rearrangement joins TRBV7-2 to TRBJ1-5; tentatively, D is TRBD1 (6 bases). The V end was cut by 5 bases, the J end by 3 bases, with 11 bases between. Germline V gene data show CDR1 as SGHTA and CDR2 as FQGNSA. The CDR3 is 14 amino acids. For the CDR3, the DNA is TGTGCCAGCAGCATAACAGGGTTCAATCAGCCCCAGCATTTT. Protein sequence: CASSITGFNQPQHF.

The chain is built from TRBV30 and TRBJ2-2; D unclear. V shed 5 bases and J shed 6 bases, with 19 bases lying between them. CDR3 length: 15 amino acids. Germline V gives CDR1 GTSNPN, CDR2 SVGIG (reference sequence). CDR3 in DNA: TGTGCCTGGGGGATAGGGAAAGCTGTTTCCGGGGAGCTGTTTTTT. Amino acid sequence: CAWGIGKAVSGELFF.

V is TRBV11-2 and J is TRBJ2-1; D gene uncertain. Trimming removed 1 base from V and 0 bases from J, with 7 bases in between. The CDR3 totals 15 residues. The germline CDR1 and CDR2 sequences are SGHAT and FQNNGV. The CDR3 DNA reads TGTGCCAGCAGCTTAGTCTACCCCTCCTACAATGAGCAGTTCTTC. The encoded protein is CASSLVYPSYNEQFF.

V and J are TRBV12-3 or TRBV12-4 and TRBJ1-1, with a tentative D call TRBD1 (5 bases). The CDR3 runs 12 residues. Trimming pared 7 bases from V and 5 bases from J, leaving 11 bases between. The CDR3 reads CASNPGGTEAFF. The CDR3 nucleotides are TGTGCCAGCAATCCGGGGGGTACTGAAGCTTTCTTT.

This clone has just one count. CDR3 DNA: TGTGCCAGTAGGAGGGACGGTGACACTGAAGCTTTCTTT. It is translated as CASRRDGDTEAFF. The chain recombines TRBV19 with TRBJ1-1, with a possible D match to TRBD1 (5 bases). CDR3 length: 13 residues. The V gene's germline CDR1 is LNHDA and CDR2 SQIVND (reference sequence). Trimming stripped 6 bases from V and 3 bases from J, with 11 bases between.

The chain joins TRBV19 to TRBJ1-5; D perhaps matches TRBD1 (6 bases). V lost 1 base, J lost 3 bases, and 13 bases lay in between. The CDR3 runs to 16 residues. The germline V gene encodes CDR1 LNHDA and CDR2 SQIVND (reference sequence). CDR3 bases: TGTGCCAGTAGTATAGGTCACAGGGTCCTCAATCAGCCCCAGCATTTT. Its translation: CASSIGHRVLNQPQHF.

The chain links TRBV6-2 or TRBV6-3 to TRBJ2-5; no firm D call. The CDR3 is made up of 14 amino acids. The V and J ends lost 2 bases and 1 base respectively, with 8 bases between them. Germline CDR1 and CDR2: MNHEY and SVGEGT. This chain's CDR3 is CASSYAQPQETQYF. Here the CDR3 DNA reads TGTGCCAGCAGTTACGCACAGCCCCAAGAGACCCAGTACTTC.

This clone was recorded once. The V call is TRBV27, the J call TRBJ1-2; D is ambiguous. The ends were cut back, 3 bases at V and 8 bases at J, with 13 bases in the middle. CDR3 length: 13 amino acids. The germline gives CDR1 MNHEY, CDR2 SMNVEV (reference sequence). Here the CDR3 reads CASSFSRAGGYTF. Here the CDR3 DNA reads TGTGCCAGCAGTTTTTCGCGGGCGGGCGGCTACACCTTC.

The CDR3 protein is CASEGNNQPQHF. The CDR3 nucleotides are TGTGCCAGCGAGGGTAACAATCAGCCCCAGCATTTT. The chain carries TRBV2 and TRBJ1-5; D unclear. Germline CDR1 is SNHLY and CDR2 is FYNNEI. Trimming removed 8 bases from V and 3 bases from J, with 8 bases in between. The CDR3 is 12 residues long.

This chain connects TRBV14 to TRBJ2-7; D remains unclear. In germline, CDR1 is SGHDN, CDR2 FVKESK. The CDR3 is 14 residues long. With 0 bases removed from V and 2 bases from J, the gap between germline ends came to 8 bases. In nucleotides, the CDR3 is TGTGCCAGCAGCCAAGATACCGCCCCCTACGAGCAGTACTTC. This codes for CASSQDTAPYEQYF.

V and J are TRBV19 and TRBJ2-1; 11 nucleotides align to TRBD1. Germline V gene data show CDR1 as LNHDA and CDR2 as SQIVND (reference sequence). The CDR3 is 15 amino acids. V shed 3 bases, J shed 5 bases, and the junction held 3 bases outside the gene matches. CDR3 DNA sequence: TGTGCCAGTAGTATTTGGGACAGGGGGGACAATGAGCAGTTCTTC. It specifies CASSIWDRGDNEQFF.

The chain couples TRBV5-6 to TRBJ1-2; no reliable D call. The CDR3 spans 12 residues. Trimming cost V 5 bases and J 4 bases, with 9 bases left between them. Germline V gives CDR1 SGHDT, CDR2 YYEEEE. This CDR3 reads CASSARGYGYTF. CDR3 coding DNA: TGTGCCAGCAGTGCCCGTGGCTATGGCTACACCTTC.

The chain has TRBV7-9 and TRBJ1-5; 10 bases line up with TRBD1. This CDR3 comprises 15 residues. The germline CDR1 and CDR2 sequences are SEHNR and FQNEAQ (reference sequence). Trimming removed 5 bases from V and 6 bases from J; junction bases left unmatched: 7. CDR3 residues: CASSPDRGRIQPQHF. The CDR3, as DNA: TGTGCCAGCAGCCCCGACAGGGGGCGTATTCAGCCCCAGCATTTT.